This T cell receptor beta chain emerged from a study of T cell repertoires in cytomegalovirus infection. About the study: Indications of both CMV infection and matching HLA type were provided by public TCR beta signatures.

Points from the study as a whole: In two of eight donors, the top clonotype was HLA-C-restricted CMV-specific.

Notes on this clonotype: The antigen is unknown.

V shed 2 bases and J shed 4 bases, with 5 bases lying between them. The CDR3 runs to 14 residues. CDR1 and CDR2 from the germline V gene are KGHDR and SFDVKD. From the reads, TCRdb called clonotypes with MiXCR, one entry per CDR3 protein. The data hold approximately 700,000 distinct CDR3 sequences, with roughly a third observed a single time. The origin of this receptor is a human donor in good health (CMV status not recorded). Some clones in this sample may be carry-over from other donors' samples. Sequenced input: PBMCs. The chain joins TRBV24-1 to TRBJ1-6; D unclear. CDR3 DNA: TGTGCCACCAGTGATTCCGGATATAATTCACCCCTCCACTTT. It yields the protein CATSDSGYNSPLHF.